The next 10 T cell receptor beta chains were all read from a single sample in a study of cytotoxic CD8 clonotypes in ibrutinib-treated CLL. Sequencing used immunoSEQ multiplex PCR; TCRdb keeps in-frame clones, though not all of them. Of about 160,000 clones in the sample, approximately 77% were seen once. The material was PBMCs, obtained after 12 months of ibrutinib treatment. The source is a human donor with chronic lymphocytic leukemia.

This chain uses TRBV6-5 with TRBJ2-2; D is perhaps TRBD1 (6 bases). The CDR3 totals 15 residues. The V end lost 6 bases, the J end lost 0 bases, and 11 bases lay between the germline ends. Germline CDR1 is MNHEY and CDR2 is SVGAGI. CDR3 DNA: TGTGCCAGCAGCCTCAGGGGTGCGAACACCGGGGAGCTGTTTTTT. Residues: CASSLRGANTGELFF.

This chain joins TRBV4-3 and TRBJ1-2; D unresolved. Per germline, CDR1 LGHNA and CDR2 YSLEER. CDR3 size: 16 residues. V gave up 0 bases and J gave up 5 bases, with 16 bases separating them. The CDR3 loop is CASSQEASNFPYGYTF. CDR3 DNA sequence: TGCGCCAGCAGCCAAGAGGCGTCCAATTTCCCATATGGCTACACCTTC.

The chain links TRBV27 to TRBJ2-5; D tentatively fits TRBD1 or TRBD2 (6 bases each). CDR3 length: 15 residues. The V end lost 4 bases, the J end lost 7 bases, and 19 bases lay between the germline ends. CDR1 and CDR2 (germline): MNHEY, SMNVEV (reference sequence). CDR3 amino acids: CASSSDRSRRVTQYF. CDR3 nucleotides: TGTGCCAGCAGTTCCGACAGGTCCCGGAGGGTGACCCAGTACTTC.

This sequence joins TRBV7-2 and TRBJ2-1; 11 nucleotides match TRBD2. The length of the CDR3 is 17 residues. The ends lost 2 bases at V and 10 bases at J; junction bases unmatched: 13. Germline values: CDR1 SGHTA, CDR2 FQGNSA. CDR3 protein: CASSLRWSLAGGPEQFF. The CDR3 nucleotides read TGTGCCAGCAGCTTAAGGTGGAGCCTAGCGGGGGGTCCCGAGCAGTTCTTC.

V is TRBV4-2 and J is TRBJ2-5; D might be TRBD2 (7 bases). The CDR3 runs to 16 residues. Between the trimmed V and J ends, which lost 0 bases and 4 bases, there was a span of 15 bases. From germline, CDR1 is LGHNA and CDR2 YNFKEQ. This CDR3 reads CASSQDGGGIGETQYF. DNA of the CDR3: TGTGCCAGCAGCCAAGACGGCGGGGGCATTGGAGAGACCCAGTACTTC.

The chain is built from TRBV29-1 and TRBJ2-3; TRBD1 matches at 7 bases. Trimming at V came to 0 bases and at J to 5 bases, leaving 14 bases not matched to a gene. Germline assignment: CDR1 SQVTM and CDR2 ANQGSEA. The CDR3 spans 17 residues. DNA of the CDR3: TGCAGCGTTGAAGACGGACGCGGAACAGGGGCGATAGATACGCAGTATTTT. Translating gives CSVEDGRGTGAIDTQYF.

The rearrangement joins TRBV4-3 to TRBJ1-2; a possible D gene is TRBD1 (5 bases). Germline V gene data show CDR1 as LGHNA and CDR2 as YSLEER. CDR3 size: 15 residues. V lost 0 bases, J lost 4 bases, and 12 bases lay in between. The DNA of the CDR3 is TGCGCCAGCAGCCAAGATGCCAGGGCATCCTATGGCTACACCTTC. As protein: CASSQDARASYGYTF.

Regarding this clone: The junction differs from germline at one of its ends, possibly a read error. This chain links TRBV18 with TRBJ2-7; 7 bases are a match to TRBD1. The CDR3 spans 14 residues. CDR1 KGHSH and CDR2 LQKENI come from the germline V gene. In nucleotides, the CDR3 is TGTGCCAGCTCGCGCACCGGGACAGCCTACGGGCAGTACTTC. Translated, it gives CASSRTGTAYGQYF.

A remark on this clone: This same CDR3 is encoded by further DNA sequences in the sample. The gene calls are TRBV6-5 and TRBJ1-1; unclear D gene. V dropped 0 bases and J dropped 1 base, with 3 bases sitting between them. Germline loops: CDR1 MNHEY, CDR2 SVGAGI. The CDR3 is 13 residues long. CDR3 bases: TGTGCCAGCAGTTACTCATGGAACACTGAAGCTTTCTTT. Translating it yields CASSYSWNTEAFF.

The V gene is TRBV19, the J gene TRBJ1-2; D remains unclear. From germline, CDR1 is LNHDA and CDR2 SQIVND (reference sequence). Trimming pared 3 bases from V and 4 bases from J, leaving 12 bases between. The CDR3 covers 14 residues. The CDR3 DNA reads as TGTGCCAGTAGTATCGGATTCGGAGTCTATGGCTACACCTTC. Amino acid sequence: CASSIGFGVYGYTF.